The sequence of this T cell receptor (beta chain) was determined in a study of cytomegalovirus exposure and HLA in healthy donors. Remarks on this clone: Its antigen is not identified.

The study ran its PCR with 60 Vbeta and 13 Jbeta primers. TCRdb's copy holds only in-frame clones and misses some; the assay was immunoSEQ multiplex PCR. The sample lists about 160,000 clones, more than 65% occurring once. Regarding the study as a whole: Donor immune exposure was known only as CMV serostatus. It emerged from a later analysis that several of the most significant clusters appeared to be linked to common viral pathogens.

The clonotype originates from a man aged 18 to 35 in good health and CMV-seropositive. The sequenced material came from PBMCs.

This CDR3 reads CASSLGQDMGYEQYF. CDR3 nucleotides: TGTGCCAGCAGCTTGGGGCAGGACATGGGCTACGAGCAGTACTTC. The V gene is TRBV5-4, the J gene TRBJ2-7; D perhaps matches TRBD1 (5 bases). This CDR3 contains 15 residues. CDR1 SGHNT and CDR2 YYREEE come from the germline V gene (reference sequence). Trimming took 0 bases from V and 3 from J, leaving 13 bases between them.